A selection of T cell receptor beta chains follows, all from one sample in a study of T cells in Graves' hyperthyroidism and ophthalmopathy. TCRdb fed the multiplex PCR reads into MiXCR, producing one record per CDR3 protein. The sample yields roughly 700,000 distinct CDR3 sequences, about 14% seen once. Material for sequencing was blood. All receptors come from a woman aged 18-30 years with Graves' hyperthyroidism. The CDR3 runs from the conserved cysteine through the conserved F or W. A D gene is named only where the DNA matches it firmly. Clone size is shown for a subset of rows, as once, few, many or a class of expanded clone.

V: TRBV6-5
J: TRBJ2-1
size: many
D: TRBD2
CDR3: CASSYETSGYNEQFF
DNA: TGTGCCAGCAGTTACGAGACTAGCGGCTACAATGAGCAGTTCTTC

V: TRBV28
J: TRBJ1-5
size: many
D: NA
CDR3: CASSWGSNQPQHF
DNA: TGTGCCAGCAGTTGGGGAAGCAATCAGCCCCAGCATTTT

V: TRBV7-9
J: TRBJ2-2
size: NA
D: TRBD1
CDR3: CASSRRSGQGSGELFF
DNA: TGTGCCAGCAGCAGAAGATCGGGACAGGGCTCCGGGGAGCTGTTTTTT

V: TRBV4-1
J: TRBJ1-2
size: few
D: NA
CDR3: CASSQDPLRALRSYTF
DNA: TGCGCCAGCAGCCAAGATCCTCTGCGGGCTCTTCGAAGCTACACCTTC

V: TRBV7-2
J: TRBJ1-2
size: NA
D: TRBD1
CDR3: CASSQASGTAAHGYTF
DNA: TGTGCCAGCAGCCAAGCCTCAGGGACAGCCGCACATGGCTACACCTTC

V: TRBV12-3/TRBV12-4
J: TRBJ2-1
size: NA
D: TRBD2
CDR3: CASSFNLAGRGGQFF
DNA: TGTGCCAGCAGTTTTAATCTAGCGGGGAGGGGAGGGCAGTTCTTC

V: TRBV3-1
J: TRBJ2-1
size: many
D: TRBD2
CDR3: CASNSRVAGSYNEQFF
DNA: TGTGCCAGCAACTCCCGTGTAGCGGGGTCTTACAATGAGCAGTTCTTC

V: TRBV27
J: TRBJ2-1
size: many
D: NA
CDR3: CASSLLFQGNDGNEQFF
DNA: TGTGCCAGCAGTTTATTATTTCAGGGAAACGATGGCAATGAGCAGTTCTTC

V: TRBV4-1
J: TRBJ2-1
size: many
D: NA
CDR3: CASSQVTNPDSYNEQFF
DNA: TGCGCCAGCAGCCAAGTCACAAACCCCGACTCCTACAATGAGCAGTTCTTC

V: TRBV6-2/TRBV6-3
J: TRBJ2-7
size: NA
D: NA
CDR3: CASSYYGSSSYEQYF
DNA: TGTGCCAGCAGTTATTACGGCTCCAGCTCCTACGAGCAGTACTTC

V: TRBV28
J: TRBJ1-1
size: NA
D: NA
CDR3: CATKVGEAFF
DNA: TGTGCCACCAAGGTGGGGGAAGCTTTCTTT

V: TRBV24-1
J: TRBJ1-2
size: few
D: NA
CDR3: CATSDSSRTPGYGYTF
DNA: TGTGCCACCAGTGATTCTTCCCGTACCCCCGGTTATGGCTACACCTTC

V: TRBV11-2
J: TRBJ1-6
size: few
D: NA
CDR3: CASSFALYNSPLHF
DNA: TGTGCCAGCAGTTTCGCGTTGTATAATTCACCCCTCCACTTT

V: TRBV20-1
J: TRBJ1-2
size: NA
D: NA
CDR3: CSARDPRGPQGSGYTF
DNA: TGCAGTGCTAGAGATCCCCGTGGTCCCCAGGGGAGCGGCTACACCTTC

V: TRBV4-3
J: TRBJ2-1
size: NA
D: NA
CDR3: CASSQNSYPTYNEQFF
DNA: TGCGCCAGCAGCCAGAACTCTTACCCTACCTACAATGAGCAGTTCTTC

V: TRBV27
J: TRBJ2-3
size: many
D: NA
CDR3: CASSALPFSRVIDTQYF
DNA: TGTGCCAGCAGTGCCCTCCCTTTCTCGCGGGTCATAGATACGCAGTATTTT

V: TRBV28
J: TRBJ1-5
size: many
D: TRBD1
CDR3: CASSTGGAVSNQPQHF
DNA: TGTGCCAGCAGTACAGGGGGCGCCGTAAGCAATCAGCCCCAGCATTTT

V: TRBV10-3
J: TRBJ2-5
size: NA
D: NA
CDR3: CAISESPSYQETQYF
DNA: TGTGCCATCAGTGAGTCGCCCAGCTACCAAGAGACCCAGTACTTC

V: TRBV3-1
J: TRBJ2-3
size: many
D: NA
CDR3: CASSQDPRLRDTGNTQYF
DNA: TGTGCCAGCAGCCAAGACCCGAGGCTTCGTGACACTGGGAATACGCAGTATTTT

V: TRBV5-5
J: TRBJ2-3
size: many
D: NA
CDR3: CASNTPSTQDTQYF
DNA: TGTGCCAGCAACACCCCCTCTACCCAGGATACGCAGTATTTT

V: TRBV28
J: TRBJ2-3
size: few
D: NA
CDR3: CASSFGASTDTQYF
DNA: TGTGCCAGCAGTTTTGGGGCTAGCACAGATACGCAGTATTTT

V: TRBV2
J: TRBJ1-1
size: many
D: NA
CDR3: CASSEGGSEAFF
DNA: TGTGCCAGCAGTGAGGGGGGCTCTGAAGCTTTCTTT

V: TRBV4-1
J: TRBJ1-5
size: few
D: NA
CDR3: CASGQPGRNQPQHF
DNA: TGCGCCAGCGGACAACCGGGACGGAATCAGCCCCAGCATTTT

V: TRBV7-9
J: TRBJ1-1
size: NA
D: NA
CDR3: CASSFPRDRAESMNTEAFF
DNA: TGTGCCAGCAGCTTCCCAAGAGACCGGGCCGAGTCAATGAACACTGAAGCTTTCTTT

V: TRBV2
J: TRBJ2-7
size: NA
D: NA
CDR3: CAFREGTAGSYEQYF
DNA: TGTGCCTTCAGAGAAGGGACTGCGGGCTCCTACGAGCAGTACTTC

V: TRBV4-1
J: TRBJ2-2
size: many
D: NA
CDR3: CASSQPVSSGELFF
DNA: TGCGCCAGCAGCCAACCTGTCTCTTCGGGGGAGCTGTTTTTT

V: TRBV29-1
J: TRBJ1-1
size: many
D: NA
CDR3: CSVGLQLTEAFF
DNA: TGCAGCGTTGGGTTACAGCTCACTGAAGCTTTCTTT

V: TRBV7-3
J: TRBJ2-2
size: NA
D: NA
CDR3: CASRPAESNTGELFF
DNA: TGTGCCAGCAGGCCAGCGGAGAGCAACACCGGGGAGCTGTTTTTT

V: TRBV11-2
J: TRBJ2-7
size: many
D: TRBD2
CDR3: CASSLAGVWNEQYF
DNA: TGTGCCAGCAGCCTAGCGGGAGTTTGGAACGAGCAGTACTTC

V: TRBV18
J: TRBJ2-1
size: few
D: TRBD2
CDR3: CASSSTLAVSYNEQFF
DNA: TGTGCCAGCTCCTCAACGCTAGCGGTCTCCTACAATGAGCAGTTCTTC

V: TRBV27
J: TRBJ2-1
size: NA
D: TRBD2
CDR3: CASSPLLRENLNEQFF
DNA: TGTGCCAGCAGTCCCCTCTTGCGGGAGAATTTAAATGAGCAGTTCTTC

V: TRBV28
J: TRBJ1-5
size: few
D: NA
CDR3: CASSSPDPGPNF
DNA: TGTGCCAGCAGTAGCCCAGATCCGGGACCCAATTTT

V: TRBV28
J: TRBJ2-3
size: many
D: NA
CDR3: CASSFLRDTDTQYF
DNA: TGTGCCAGCAGTTTTCTGAGGGACACAGATACGCAGTATTTT

V: TRBV14
J: TRBJ1-4
size: NA
D: NA
CDR3: CASSRSAVRMTNEKLFF
DNA: TGTGCCAGCAGCCGAAGCGCCGTACGAATGACTAATGAAAAACTGTTTTTT

V: TRBV20-1
J: TRBJ2-1
size: NA
D: TRBD2
CDR3: CSAPAAGGPSREQFF
DNA: TGCAGTGCTCCTGCAGCGGGAGGGCCGTCGAGGGAGCAGTTCTTC

V: TRBV10-3
J: TRBJ2-1
size: NA
D: NA
CDR3: CAISDWEAVLNEQFF
DNA: TGTGCCATCAGTGACTGGGAGGCCGTGTTGAATGAGCAGTTCTTC

V: TRBV29-1
J: TRBJ1-1
size: few
D: NA
CDR3: CSVELLLLPEAFF
DNA: TGCAGCGTTGAGCTCCTGCTTTTACCTGAAGCTTTCTTT

V: TRBV4-1
J: TRBJ2-5
size: many
D: NA
CDR3: CASSQDAGSETQYF
DNA: TGCGCCAGCAGCCAAGATGCAGGGAGCGAGACCCAGTACTTC

V: TRBV27
J: TRBJ2-1
size: few
D: NA
CDR3: CASLRQGGNEQFF
DNA: TGTGCCAGCCTCCGGCAGGGAGGCAATGAGCAGTTCTTC

V: TRBV20-1
J: TRBJ2-3
size: few
D: NA
CDR3: CSALLPTGDTQYF
DNA: TGCAGTGCATTACTACCGACTGGAGATACGCAGTATTTT

V: TRBV7-3
J: TRBJ2-2
size: NA
D: TRBD2
CDR3: CASSQTIPGLAGGIRTGELFF
DNA: TGTGCCAGCAGCCAAACAATACCGGGACTAGCGGGAGGAATTCGAACCGGGGAGCTGTTTTTT

V: TRBV20-1
J: TRBJ2-7
size: few
D: NA
CDR3: CSALPGQGYEQYF
DNA: TGCAGTGCGTTGCCGGGCCAAGGCTACGAGCAGTACTTC

V: TRBV9
J: TRBJ2-1
size: few
D: TRBD2
CDR3: CASSVSGTSHNEQFF
DNA: TGTGCCAGCAGCGTGAGCGGGACCTCCCACAATGAGCAGTTCTTC